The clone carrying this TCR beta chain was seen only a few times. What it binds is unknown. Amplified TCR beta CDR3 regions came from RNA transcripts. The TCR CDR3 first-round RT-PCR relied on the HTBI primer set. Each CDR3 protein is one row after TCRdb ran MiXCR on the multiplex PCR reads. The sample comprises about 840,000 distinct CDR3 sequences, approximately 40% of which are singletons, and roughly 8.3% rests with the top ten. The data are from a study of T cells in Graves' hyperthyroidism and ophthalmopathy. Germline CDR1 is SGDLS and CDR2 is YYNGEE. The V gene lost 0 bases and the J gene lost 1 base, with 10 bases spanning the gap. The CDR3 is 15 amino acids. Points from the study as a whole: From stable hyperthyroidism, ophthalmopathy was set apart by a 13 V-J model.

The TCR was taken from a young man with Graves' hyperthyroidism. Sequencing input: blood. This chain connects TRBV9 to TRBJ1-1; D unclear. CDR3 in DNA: TGTGCCAGCAGCGTAGCCCGTACGGGGAACACTGAAGCTTTCTTT. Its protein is CASSVARTGNTEAFF.